This T cell receptor beta chain was sequenced for a study of cytomegalovirus exposure and HLA in healthy donors. PCR employed 60 Vbeta and 13 Jbeta primers. TCRdb keeps only in-frame clones here, not all; method: immunoSEQ multiplex PCR. The table lists some 100,000 clones, over 65% of them singletons. The V and J ends lost 2 bases and 6 bases, in that order; junction bases with no gene match: 6. Per the germline V gene, CDR1 is SGHTA and CDR2 is FQGTGA. The CDR3 is 14 residues long. The rearrangement uses TRBV7-3 and TRBJ1-2; 7 bases are shared with TRBD1. This receptor was identified in a woman aged 18 to 35 in good health and CMV-seropositive. Sample: PBMCs. The DNA for the CDR3 is TGTGCCAGCAGCTTATCGACAGGGCCACATGGCTACACCTTC. The encoded protein is CASSLSTGPHGYTF.